These T cell receptor beta chains were read from a single sample in a study of blood T cells in healthy people across ages. TCRdb fed the 5' RACE reads into MiXCR, producing one record per CDR3 protein. This table holds over 1,500,000 distinct CDR3 sequences, about 49% found once. Sequenced input: blood. The source of these receptors is a woman aged 40 to 55 in good health. Each CDR3 is given without its conserved first and last residue.

>.|TRBV28
ASRGGGTYNEQY
>TRBJ2-3|TRBV9
ASSVGHSDPSTDTQY
>TRBJ1-1|TRBV7-8
ASSLETGTNTEAF
>TRBJ1-2|TRBV7-8
ASSLADRVQGYT
>TRBJ2-1|TRBV7-8
ASSLGGSGGAGRNEQF
>TRBJ1-1|TRBV7-2
ASSPTGAEAF
>TRBJ1-2|TRBV21-1
ASSRALRGFYGYT
>TRBJ2-7|TRBV6-6
ASIRGLGNYEQY
>TRBJ2-7|TRBV27
ASSPGLKTYEQY
>TRBJ1-6|TRBV14
ASSQVKWSSPLH